There are many counts of the clone carrying this T cell receptor beta chain. Antigen specificity is unknown. CDR1 and CDR2 (germline): SGHAT, FQNNGV. The trim removed 4 bases at V and 9 bases at J, leaving 9 bases unmatched. The CDR3 covers 14 residues. The entry originates in a study of metastatic and nonmetastatic thyroid tumors. Until they underwent thyroid surgery, no patient had received any treatment. Study results and limitations: According to reports, the diversity of TCR beta was significantly higher in malignant thyroid tumors than in benign nodules, and this held in both blood and tumor samples.

In the authors' methods: Clinicopathological groups of papillary thyroid cancer showed CDR3 differences that were used to build a distant-metastasis classifier. TCRdb re-clonotyped the PCR reads via MiXCR. It is TCRdb's table, rather than the study itself, that gives the V and J calls and clone size. The sample has 20,000 to 30,000 clones, 10% to 15% seen once; the top ten hold nearly 5%. V is TRBV11-2 and J is TRBJ1-2; TRBD1 aligns across 9 bases. Sequencing input: blood. The receptor's source is a female donor with papillary thyroid cancer or a benign thyroid nodule (not recorded which). Some clones in this sample may be carry-over from other donors' samples. CDR3 protein: CASSSGTGRGRYTF. The CDR3 region has the DNA TGTGCCAGCAGCTCCGGGACAGGGCGCGGACGCTACACCTTC.